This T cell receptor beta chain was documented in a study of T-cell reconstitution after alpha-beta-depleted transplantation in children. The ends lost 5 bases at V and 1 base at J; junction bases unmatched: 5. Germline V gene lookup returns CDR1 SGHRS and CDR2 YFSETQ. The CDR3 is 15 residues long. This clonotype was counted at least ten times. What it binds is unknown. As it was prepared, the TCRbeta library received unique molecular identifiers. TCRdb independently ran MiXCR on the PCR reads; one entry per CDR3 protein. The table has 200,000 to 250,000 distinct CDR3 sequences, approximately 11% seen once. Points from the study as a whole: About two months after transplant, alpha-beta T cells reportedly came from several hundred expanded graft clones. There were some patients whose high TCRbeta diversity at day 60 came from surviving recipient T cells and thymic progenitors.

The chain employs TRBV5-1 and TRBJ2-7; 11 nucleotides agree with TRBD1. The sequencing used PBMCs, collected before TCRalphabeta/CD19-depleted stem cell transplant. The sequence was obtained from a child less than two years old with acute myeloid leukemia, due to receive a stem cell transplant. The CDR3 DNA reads TGCGCCAGCAGTAGGACAGGGGGCGAATCCTACGAGCAGTACTTC. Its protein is CASSRTGGESYEQYF.